The next 31 T cell receptor beta chains were all read from a single sample in a study of Ad26.COV2.S vaccination and SARS-CoV-2 variants. Data came from immunoSEQ multiplex PCR; TCRdb stores just in-frame clones and leaves some out. Of fewer than 400,000 clones listed, less than 90% were seen once; the top ten hold 3.5%. Treatment indicated: some 19 received Ad26.COV2.S at low or high dose, single or two shots; roughly 5 received placebo; per-sample allocation not given. The samples were gathered on day 63 after the first injection of vaccine or placebo. The specimen comprised peripheral blood, sampled in a trial of Ad26.COV2.S vaccine versus placebo. Source of these receptors: a person between 18 and 65 years old who received the Ad26.COV2.S COVID-19 vaccine or a placebo.

The chain couples TRBV5-4 to TRBJ2-1; 12 nucleotides align to TRBD2. The germline V gene encodes CDR1 SGHNT and CDR2 YYREEE (reference sequence). The V and J ends lost 4 bases and 8 bases, in that order; junction bases with no gene match: 7. This CDR3 comprises 15 residues. The CDR3 sequence is CASSHLAGGLYEQFF. CDR3 coding DNA: TGTGCCAGCAGCCATCTAGCGGGGGGGCTTTATGAGCAGTTCTTC.

The chain uses TRBV3-1 (or the pseudogene TRBV3-2) and TRBJ2-1, with D perhaps TRBD1 (6 bases). This CDR3 spans 13 amino acids. Germline loops: CDR1 LGHDT, CDR2 YNNKEL (reference sequence). Trimming left V 4 bases short and J 8 bases short, with 12 bases between. The CDR3 DNA is TGTGCCAGCAGCCTCAGGGGTATCCATGAGCAGTTCTTC. Residues: CASSLRGIHEQFF.

For this clone: Distinct nucleotide sequences in the sample also encode this CDR3. This sequence joins TRBV2 and TRBJ2-7, with D perhaps matching TRBD2 (6 bases). V lost 5 bases and J lost 0, with 11 bases in between. The CDR3 has 14 residues. Per the germline V gene, CDR1 is SNHLY and CDR2 is FYNNEI. The CDR3 nucleotides are TGTGCCAGCAGTCTTTCCGGGAGCTCCTACGAGCAGTACTTC. This codes for CASSLSGSSYEQYF.

The chain employs TRBV19 and TRBJ1-1; a weak D match, TRBD1 (6 bases). The CDR3 is 16 amino acids. Per germline, CDR1 LNHDA and CDR2 SQIVND (reference sequence). With 2 bases removed from V and 0 bases from J, the gap between germline ends came to 13 bases. The CDR3 region is CASSITPGQLNTEAFF. CDR3 DNA sequence: TGTGCCAGTAGTATAACCCCCGGACAGCTGAACACTGAAGCTTTCTTT.

The rearrangement links TRBV5-4 to TRBJ1-2; D might be TRBD1 (5 bases). V lost 0 bases and J lost 8, with 14 bases in between. The CDR3 spans 14 residues. From germline, CDR1 is SGHNT and CDR2 YYREEE (reference sequence). CDR3 in amino acids: CASSLVEGKGGYTF. CDR3 in DNA: TGTGCCAGCAGCTTGGTGGAGGGGAAGGGGGGCTACACCTTC.

The V call is TRBV28, the J call TRBJ2-5, with a possible D match to TRBD1 (6 bases). Trimming cost V 1 base and J 4 bases, with 16 bases left between them. The CDR3 sequence is 16 residues long. Germline CDR1 MDHEN, CDR2 SYDVKM. Here the CDR3 DNA reads TGTGCCAGCAGTTTATACGATGGCCTAGGGGGAGAGACCCAGTACTTC. Encoded protein: CASSLYDGLGGETQYF.

The chain recombines TRBV15 with TRBJ1-3; no clear D. The CDR3 length is 14 residues. The germline V gene has CDR1 LNHNV and CDR2 YYDKDF (reference sequence). The V end lost 3 bases, the J end lost 0 bases, and 6 bases lay between the germline ends. Written as DNA, the CDR3 is TGTGCCACCAGCAGTTCCAGCTCTGGAAACACCATATATTTT. It encodes CATSSSSSGNTIYF.

The V gene is TRBV2, the J gene TRBJ1-5; maybe TRBD1 (5 bases). Trimming shortened V by 3 bases and J by 5 bases, and 8 bases separated the two germline ends. The CDR3 is made up of 13 amino acids. From germline, CDR1 is SNHLY and CDR2 FYNNEI. CDR3 protein: CASSEGRDQPQHF. CDR3 coding DNA: TGTGCCAGCAGTGAGGGCAGGGATCAGCCCCAGCATTTT.

This clone was seen just once. The chain couples TRBV2 to TRBJ1-5, with 11 positions matching TRBD1. CDR3 length: 17 amino acids. Germline V lookup: CDR1 SNHLY, CDR2 FYNNEI. Trimming at V came to 5 bases and at J to 5 bases, leaving 11 bases not matched to a gene. CDR3 DNA: TGTGCCAGCAGTTCCGGGACAGGGGGTATGGGCGATCAGCCCCAGCATTTT. It codes for CASSSGTGGMGDQPQHF.

This chain's CDR3 is CASSIYWSSYNEQFF. CDR3 DNA: TGCGCCAGCAGCATCTATTGGAGCTCCTACAATGAGCAGTTCTTC. The V and J genes are TRBV5-1 and TRBJ2-1; D remains ambiguous. The CDR3 is 15 residues long. CDR1 and CDR2 from the germline V gene are SGHRS and YFSETQ. V was pared by 4 bases and J by 0 bases, with 11 bases between. The complete variable domain, with remaining parts taken from reference TRBV5-1 and TRBJ2-1, reads KAGVTQTPRYLIKTRGQQVTLSCSPISGHRSVSWYQQTPGQGLQFLFEYFSETQRNKGNFPGRFSGRQFSNSRSEMNVSTLELGDSALYLCASSIYWSSYNEQFFGPGTRLTVL.

The gene calls are TRBV7-8 and TRBJ1-1, with 7 bases matching TRBD1. The J segment lost 4 bases and the V segment lost 0 bases, leaving 5 bases of the junction unmatched. The CDR3 has 15 amino acids. Germline V gene lookup returns CDR1 SGHVS and CDR2 FQNEAQ. The CDR3 DNA is TGTGCCAGCAGCTTAGCAGGGCAGGGGGGCACTGAAGCTTTCTTT. This codes for CASSLAGQGGTEAFF.

The chain uses TRBV2 and TRBJ1-2; D perhaps matches TRBD1 (6 bases). Germline V CDR1 and CDR2: SNHLY, FYNNEI. The CDR3 extends over 15 amino acids. Trimming cost V 4 bases and J 3 bases, with 15 bases left between them. CDR3 amino acids: CASSGYQGTDYGYTF. DNA for the CDR3: TGTGCCAGCAGTGGATACCAGGGGACGGACTATGGCTACACCTTC.

The chain joins TRBV24-1 to TRBJ1-2; D remains unclear. Per germline, CDR1 KGHDR and CDR2 SFDVKD. The CDR3 runs to 11 residues. V lost 4 bases and J 3 bases, leaving 2 bases between the germline ends. CDR3 DNA sequence: TGTGCCACCAGTGACTACTATGGCTACACCTTC. Its protein product is CATSDYYGYTF.

This rearrangement joins TRBV5-1 to TRBJ1-4, with D hard to call. CDR3 length: 15 residues. Germline V gene lookup returns CDR1 SGHRS and CDR2 YFSETQ. Between the trimmed V and J ends, which lost 0 bases and 8 bases, there was a span of 14 bases. The CDR3 protein is CASSLGPGPDEKLFF. DNA for the CDR3: TGCGCCAGCAGCTTGGGTCCGGGTCCGGACGAAAAACTGTTTTTT.

The sample holds one count of this clone. The V call is TRBV5-1, the J call TRBJ2-3, with 8 bases aligning to TRBD2. This CDR3 has 15 amino acids. Germline loops: CDR1 SGHRS, CDR2 YFSETQ. J lost 2 bases, V lost 4 bases, and 6 bases had no gene match. Written as DNA, the CDR3 is TGCGCCAGCAGCGCAACGGGGGGGTACACAGATACGCAGTATTTT. Its translation: CASSATGGYTDTQYF. The full variable domain, rest sourced from reference TRBV5-1 and TRBJ2-3, is KAGVTQTPRYLIKTRGQQVTLSCSPISGHRSVSWYQQTPGQGLQFLFEYFSETQRNKGNFPGRFSGRQFSNSRSEMNVSTLELGDSALYLCASSATGGYTDTQYFGPGTRLTVL.

The chain couples TRBV11-2 to TRBJ2-1; possible D gene TRBD2, 7 bases. There are 15 residues in the CDR3. CDR1 and CDR2 (germline): SGHAT, FQNNGV. V dropped 1 base and J dropped 6 bases, with 13 bases sitting between them. The CDR3 protein is CASSLGSGGGNEQFF. CDR3 bases: TGTGCCAGCAGCTTAGGATCGGGGGGCGGCAATGAGCAGTTCTTC. Full variable domain (rest looked up from reference TRBV11-2 and TRBJ2-1): EAGVAQSPRYKIIEKRQSVAFWCNPISGHATLYWYQQILGQGPKLLIQFQNNGVVDDSQLPKDRFSAERLKGVDSTLKIQPAKLEDSAVYLCASSLGSGGGNEQFFGPGTRLTVL.

This chain's CDR3 is CASSEEGGIDYGYTF. In DNA form, the CDR3 reads TGTGCCAGCAGTGAAGAGGGGGGGATCGACTATGGCTACACCTTC. The V and J genes are TRBV2 and TRBJ1-2, with a tentative D call TRBD1 (6 bases). The CDR3 runs 15 residues. Between the trimmed V and J ends, which lost 1 base and 3 bases, there was a span of 12 bases. Germline CDR1 reads SNHLY; CDR2 reads FYNNEI.

The chain joins TRBV13 to TRBJ2-7; tentatively, D is TRBD2 (6 bases). CDR1 and CDR2 from the germline V gene are PRHDT and FYEKMQ (reference sequence). With 0 bases removed from V and 7 bases from J, the gap between germline ends came to 16 bases. The CDR3 covers 15 residues. The CDR3 bases are TGTGCCAGCAGCTTAGGTTTGGGGGGATCGTATGAGCAGTACTTC. Residues: CASSLGLGGSYEQYF.

The sample holds one count of this clone. This rearrangement joins TRBV7-9 to TRBJ2-1; D is unclear. V was shortened by 1 base and J by 8 bases, with 6 bases between the two germline ends. There are 12 residues in the CDR3. Germline loops: CDR1 SEHNR, CDR2 FQNEAQ (reference sequence). As DNA, the CDR3 is TGTGCCAGCAGCTTAGATTGGTATGAGCAGTTCTTC. Amino acid sequence: CASSLDWYEQFF.

V gene TRBV3-1 (or the pseudogene TRBV3-2) combines with J gene TRBJ2-7, with D possibly being TRBD2 (5 bases). V lost 3 bases to trimming and J lost 7 bases, with 7 bases between them. This CDR3 spans 11 amino acids. Germline CDR1 is LGHDT and CDR2 is YNNKEL (reference sequence). CDR3 region: CASSQTGEQYF. The CDR3 nucleotides read TGTGCCAGCAGCCAGACGGGGGAGCAGTACTTC.

The gene calls are TRBV2 and TRBJ1-3, with unresolved D. Germline V CDR1 and CDR2: SNHLY, FYNNEI. Trimming took 10 bases from V and 0 from J, leaving 19 bases between them. The length of the CDR3 is 16 residues. The CDR3 region is CATARETGNSGNTIYF. The CDR3 bases are TGTGCCACCGCCCGGGAGACCGGGAACTCTGGAAACACCATATATTTT.

The V call is TRBV5-6, the J call TRBJ1-1, with a weak D call TRBD1 (5 bases). V was shortened by 2 bases and J by 4 bases, with 21 bases between the two germline ends. Germline CDR1 SGHDT, CDR2 YYEEEE. The CDR3 extends over 17 amino acids. The DNA of the CDR3 is TGTGCCAGCAGCTTCCCACCCGGGAGGGAGGGGAGCACTGAAGCTTTCTTT. It specifies CASSFPPGREGSTEAFF.

This clone was observed once. The genes are TRBV2 and TRBJ2-6, with no clear D. This CDR3 is 15 amino acids long. V lost 5 bases, J lost 0 bases, and 8 bases lay in between. Germline values: CDR1 SNHLY, CDR2 FYNNEI. CDR3 residues: CASSNGPSGANVLTF. The CDR3 region has the DNA TGTGCCAGCAGTAACGGACCCTCTGGGGCCAACGTCCTGACTTTC.

This chain connects TRBV6-5 to TRBJ2-5; 11 bases fit TRBD2. The CDR3 extends over 14 amino acids. Germline CDR1 is MNHEY and CDR2 is SVGAGI. J lost 2 bases, V lost 11 bases, and 7 bases had no gene match. The CDR3 bases are TGTGCCGCTGGGGCTAGCGGGGGGCAAGAGACCCAGTACTTC. It codes for CAAGASGGQETQYF.

This CDR3 reads CASSLAEYNGYTF. Written as DNA, the CDR3 is TGTGCCAGCAGTTTGGCAGAGTATAATGGCTACACCTTC. The chain links TRBV12-3 or TRBV12-4 to TRBJ1-2, with D unclear. The CDR3 has 13 amino acids. The V and J ends lost 3 bases and 6 bases respectively, with 11 bases between them.

This chain joins TRBV10-3 and TRBJ2-3, with TRBD2 identical over 9 bases. Germline lookup yields CDR1 ENHRY and CDR2 SYGVKD. The CDR3 spans 14 residues. After removal of 7 bases from V and 5 bases from J, the junction contained 7 bases not matched to a gene. CDR3 in amino acids: CAINPLAGLDTQYF. The CDR3 DNA sequence: TGTGCCATCAATCCCCTAGCGGGGCTAGATACGCAGTATTTT.

The rearrangement joins TRBV7-9 to TRBJ2-1; 13 bases are shared with TRBD2. Germline V gene data show CDR1 as SEHNR and CDR2 as FQNEAQ (reference sequence). The J segment lost 0 bases and the V segment lost 5 bases, leaving 7 bases of the junction unmatched. The CDR3 is made up of 18 amino acids. CDR3 protein: CASSPTSGGVYSYNEQFF. The CDR3 DNA reads as TGTGCCAGCAGCCCCACTAGCGGGGGGGTCTACTCCTACAATGAGCAGTTCTTC.

The CDR3 sequence is CASSQGTENQPQHF. In DNA, the CDR3 is TGTGCCAGCAGCCAAGGGACAGAGAATCAGCCCCAGCATTTT. The chain joins TRBV3-1 (or the pseudogene TRBV3-2) to TRBJ1-5; D is possibly TRBD1 (6 bases). V was cut by 1 base and J by 4 bases, with 8 bases left in between. CDR3 length equals 14 residues. Germline V gene lookup returns CDR1 LGHDT and CDR2 YNNKEL (reference sequence).

The CDR3 reads CASSYRGGAIGELFF. The CDR3 bases are TGTGCCAGCAGTTACAGAGGGGGGGCGATCGGGGAGCTGTTTTTT. V is TRBV6-2 or TRBV6-3 and J is TRBJ2-2, with D perhaps TRBD2 (7 bases). The germline V gene has CDR1 MNHEY and CDR2 SVGEGT. V was trimmed by 2 bases and J by 7 bases, leaving 14 bases between them. This CDR3 has 15 residues.

The J gene is TRBJ1-3, the V gene TRBV30; 7 bases match TRBD1. This CDR3 is built from 13 residues. Germline CDR1 reads GTSNPN; CDR2 reads SVGIG (reference sequence). Germline trimming cut 5 bases from V and 6 bases from J; bases unmatched to any gene: 7. CDR3 in amino acids: CAWDVGTENTIYF. The DNA for the CDR3 is TGTGCCTGGGACGTCGGGACAGAAAACACCATATATTTT. The full variable domain, rest sourced from reference TRBV30 and TRBJ1-3, is SQTIHQWPATLVQPVGSPLSLECTVEGTSNPNLYWYRQAAGRGLQLLFYSVGIGQISSEVPQNLSASRPQDRQFILSSKKLLLSDSGFYLCAWDVGTENTIYFGEGSWLTVV.

The V and J genes are TRBV19 and TRBJ2-7; 9 nucleotides match TRBD1. This CDR3 is 15 amino acids long. Trimming at V came to 3 bases and at J to 3 bases, leaving 6 bases not matched to a gene. Germline V gene lookup returns CDR1 LNHDA and CDR2 SQIVND (reference sequence). The CDR3 bases are TGTGCCAGTAGTATGCGGGACAGGGAAAACTACGAGCAGTACTTC. Translation gives CASSMRDRENYEQYF.